A selection of T cell receptor beta chains follows, all from one sample in a study of regulatory T cells in long-lasting Graves disease. One entry per CDR3 protein, called by TCRdb with MiXCR from the multiplex PCR reads. The sample includes more than 350,000 distinct CDR3 sequences, under 15% of them seen just once. This sample also appeared in a second study, on T cells in Graves' hyperthyroidism and ophthalmopathy.

The sample consisted of peripheral blood mononuclear cells (PBMCs), taken at new diagnosis, from a patient treated with antithyroid drugs. The receptors come from a woman in her 30s with Graves disease. CDR3s include the opening cysteine and the closing phenylalanine or tryptophan. A D gene is named only where the DNA matches it firmly. Clone size appears in some rows only: once, few, many, or a class for an expanded clone.

v_gene,abundance,len,j_gene,d_gene,CDR3nt,CDR3aa
TRBV24-1,many,13,TRBJ2-7,NA,TGTGCCACCAGTGCCGGGGGCAACTACGAGCAGTACTTC,CATSAGGNYEQYF
TRBV5-6,NA,16,TRBJ2-7,NA,TGTGCCAGCAGCGAGCCGAAGGGGCCCCTGACCTACGAGCAGTACTTC,CASSEPKGPLTYEQYF
TRBV24-1,few,10,TRBJ2-1,NA,TGTGCCATCGCCTTTAGTAGAAGTATCTTC,CAIAFSRSIF
TRBV6-4,NA,15,TRBJ2-3,NA,TGTGCCAGCAGCGCCGGGGGATCTAGCCCAGATACGCAGTATTTT,CASSAGGSSPDTQYF
TRBV2,many,16,TRBJ2-7,TRBD1,TGTGCCAGCACCCCGGCAGAGGGACAGGGAGACTACGAGCAGTACTTC,CASTPAEGQGDYEQYF
TRBV30,many,13,TRBJ1-1,NA,TGTGCCTGGACAAGATCATGGGGGACTGAAGCTTTCTTT,CAWTRSWGTEAFF
TRBV11-3,many,15,TRBJ1-5,NA,TGTGCCAGCAGCTTACAAGGACTGCCGAATCAGCCCCAGCATTTT,CASSLQGLPNQPQHF
TRBV10-1,NA,15,TRBJ2-1,NA,TGCGCCAGCAGTATCGACAGGAACTCCTACAATGAGCAGTTCTTC,CASSIDRNSYNEQFF
TRBV12-3/TRBV12-4,NA,13,TRBJ2-6,NA,TGTGCCAGCAGTTTACCTGGGGCCAACGTCCTGACTTTC,CASSLPGANVLTF
TRBV2,NA,17,TRBJ2-6,TRBD1,TGTGCCAGCAGTCCGGGACAGGCAATCTCTGGGGCCAACGTCCTGACTTTC,CASSPGQAISGANVLTF
TRBV6-2/TRBV6-3,many,13,TRBJ2-7,TRBD1,TGTGCCAGCGGACAGGGGACCTCCTACGAGCAGTACTTC,CASGQGTSYEQYF
TRBV20-1,NA,14,TRBJ2-7,TRBD2,TGCAGTGGAACAGGACTAGCGCCCTCCTACGAGCAGTACTTC,CSGTGLAPSYEQYF
TRBV18,many,13,TRBJ1-4,TRBD1,TGTGCCAGCTCGGACAGGGAAAAGGAAAAACTGTTTTTT,CASSDREKEKLFF
TRBV5-1,few,14,TRBJ2-1,NA,TGCGCCAGCAGCTTGGTTGGGGTGCAGAATGAGCAGTTCTTC,CASSLVGVQNEQFF
TRBV7-9,NA,17,TRBJ1-2,NA,TGTGCCAGCAGCCCAATTACCCCTATAGGGGCCCACTATGGCTACACCTTC,CASSPITPIGAHYGYTF
TRBV6-1,many,15,TRBJ2-7,TRBD2,TGTGCCAGCAGTGAGGAGGTAGCGGGAAAGGACGAGCAGTACTTC,CASSEEVAGKDEQYF
TRBV2,many,12,TRBJ2-7,NA,TGTGCCAGCAGTGAAGCAGCAATCGAGCAGTACTTC,CASSEAAIEQYF
TRBV11-2,few,15,TRBJ2-1,TRBD2,TGTGCCAGCAGCCCGACTAGCGGGGTTTACAATGAGCAGTTCTTC,CASSPTSGVYNEQFF
TRBV27,many,15,TRBJ2-6,NA,TGTGCCAGCAGTTTAGGCGACTCTGGGGCCAACGTCCTGACTTTC,CASSLGDSGANVLTF
TRBV29-1,few,15,TRBJ2-3,NA,TGCAGCGTGAATCAGAAAAGGGACCACACAGATACGCAGTATTTT,CSVNQKRDHTDTQYF
TRBV18,many,14,TRBJ2-4,TRBD1,TGTGCCAGCTCACCGCCGGACAGGGTGGACATTCAGTACTTC,CASSPPDRVDIQYF